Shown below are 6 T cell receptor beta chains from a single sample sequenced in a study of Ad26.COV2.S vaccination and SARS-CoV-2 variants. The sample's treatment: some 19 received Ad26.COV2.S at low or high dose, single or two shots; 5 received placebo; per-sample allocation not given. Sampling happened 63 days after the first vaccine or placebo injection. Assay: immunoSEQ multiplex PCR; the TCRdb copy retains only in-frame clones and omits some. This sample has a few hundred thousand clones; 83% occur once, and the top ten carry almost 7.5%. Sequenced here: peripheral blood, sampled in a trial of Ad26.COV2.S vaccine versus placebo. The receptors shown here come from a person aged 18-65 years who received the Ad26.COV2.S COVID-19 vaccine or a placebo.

Here the CDR3 DNA reads TGTGCCAGCAGGCTCGACAGACCCTCCGGGGAGCTGTTTTTT. Protein: CASRLDRPSGELFF. The J gene is TRBJ2-2, the V gene TRBV2; D might be TRBD1 (5 bases). The CDR3 is 14 residues long. V was clipped by 6 bases and J by 6 bases, with 14 bases between them. Germline assignment: CDR1 SNHLY and CDR2 FYNNEI.

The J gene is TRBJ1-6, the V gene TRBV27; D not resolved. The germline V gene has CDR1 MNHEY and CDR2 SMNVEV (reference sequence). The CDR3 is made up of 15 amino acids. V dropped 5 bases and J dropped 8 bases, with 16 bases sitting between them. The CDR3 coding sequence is TGTGCCAGCAGTCCCCGCCCCCCGTCTTATTCACCCCTCCACTTT. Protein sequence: CASSPRPPSYSPLHF.

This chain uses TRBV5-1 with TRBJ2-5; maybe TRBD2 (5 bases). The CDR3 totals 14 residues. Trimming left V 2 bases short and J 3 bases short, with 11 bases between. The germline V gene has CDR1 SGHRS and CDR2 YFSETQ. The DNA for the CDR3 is TGCGCCAGCAGCTTACTAGGCCTTGAAGAGACCCAGTACTTC. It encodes CASSLLGLEETQYF. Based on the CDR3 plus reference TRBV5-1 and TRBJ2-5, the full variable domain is KAGVTQTPRYLIKTRGQQVTLSCSPISGHRSVSWYQQTPGQGLQFLFEYFSETQRNKGNFPGRFSGRQFSNSRSEMNVSTLELGDSALYLCASSLLGLEETQYFGPGTRLLVL.

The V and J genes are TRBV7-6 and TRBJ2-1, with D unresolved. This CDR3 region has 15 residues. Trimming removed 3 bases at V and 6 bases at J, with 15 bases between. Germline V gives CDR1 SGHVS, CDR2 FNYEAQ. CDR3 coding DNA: TGTGCCAGCAGCTTGACGCCCCAGGTGGGCAATGAGCAGTTCTTC. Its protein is CASSLTPQVGNEQFF.

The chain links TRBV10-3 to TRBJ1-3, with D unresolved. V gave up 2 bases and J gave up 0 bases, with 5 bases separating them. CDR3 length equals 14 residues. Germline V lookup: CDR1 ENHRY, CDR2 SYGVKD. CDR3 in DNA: TGTGCCATCAGTGAGCAGATCTCTGGAAACACCATATATTTT. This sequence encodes CAISEQISGNTIYF.

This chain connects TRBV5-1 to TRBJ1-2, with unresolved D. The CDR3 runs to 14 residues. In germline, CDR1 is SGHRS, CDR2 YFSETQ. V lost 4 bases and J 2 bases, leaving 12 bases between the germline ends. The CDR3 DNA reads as TGCGCCAGCAGCCTGGGCACACGGAACTATGGCTACACCTTC. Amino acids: CASSLGTRNYGYTF.